One T cell receptor (beta chain) is described in this entry. Using immunoSEQ multiplex PCR, the repertoire was profiled, and TCRdb retains in-frame clones only, with some absent. The table has over 250,000 clones, 86% seen once. The data stem from a study of blood T cell repertoires in COVID-19. Looking at the study overall: There were acute and convalescent COVID-19 samples, and they came from the United States, Italy and Spain. The cDNA or gDNA used as material had been derived from T cells, B-cell-depleted T cells, or PBMCs.

Patients in Seattle were enrolled during active infection, then followed longitudinally. Germline CDR1 is SGHRS and CDR2 is YFSETQ. The V gene lost 4 bases and the J gene lost 4 bases, with 14 bases spanning the gap. The CDR3 length is 14 residues. Sequencing input: peripheral blood. The clonotype was recovered from a woman between 70 and 85 years old with COVID-19, enrolled during active disease. V and J are TRBV5-1 and TRBJ1-1; D is perhaps TRBD1 (5 bases). The CDR3 nucleotides are TGCGCCAGCAGCGGGGTAGGGGAGGGCACTGAAGCTTTCTTT. Residues: CASSGVGEGTEAFF.